These 25 T cell receptor beta chains were sequenced from one sample in a study of T cells in Graves' hyperthyroidism and ophthalmopathy. It was RNA transcripts that yielded the amplified TCR beta CDR3 regions. First-round RT-PCR with HTBI primers amplified the TCR CDR3 region. TCRdb re-analysed the multiplex PCR reads in MiXCR, keeping a single row per CDR3 protein. This sample yields some 300,000 distinct CDR3 sequences, of which roughly 13% are seen a single time; 7.9% belongs to the top ten. Sequenced material: blood. The receptors here all came from a middle-aged woman with Graves' hyperthyroidism.

This clonotype was seen ten or more times. The chain carries TRBV20-1 and TRBJ2-5; weak D call: TRBD2 (6 bases). CDR3 length: 13 residues. Germline CDR1 DFQATT, CDR2 SNEGSKA (reference sequence). The V end was cut by 2 bases, the J end by 2 bases, with 9 bases between. The CDR3 reads CSARLREQETQYF. CDR3 sequence (DNA): TGCAGTGCTAGACTGCGGGAACAAGAGACCCAGTACTTC.

The chain couples TRBV10-3 to TRBJ2-5; 12 nucleotides line up with TRBD2. Germline loops: CDR1 ENHRY, CDR2 SYGVKD. Germline trimming cut 4 bases from V and 2 bases from J; bases unmatched to any gene: 5. The CDR3 covers 16 residues. In DNA, the CDR3 is TGTGCCATCAGTGGCGGACTAGCGGGACGTCAAGAGACCCAGTACTTC. Translating gives CAISGGLAGRQETQYF.

The chain is built from TRBV5-4 and TRBJ1-4; the D gene is possibly TRBD1 (5 bases). There are 15 residues in the CDR3. Between the trimmed V and J ends, which lost 0 bases and 7 bases, there was a span of 13 bases. CDR1 SGHNT and CDR2 YYREEE come from the germline V gene (reference sequence). The CDR3 region has the DNA TGTGCCAGCAGCTTGGGGAGGGGTGGTGGTGAAAAACTGTTTTTT. Protein: CASSLGRGGGEKLFF.

This clonotype was found many times. J is TRBJ2-7 and V is TRBV7-9, with 11 bases matching TRBD1. The CDR3 has 17 amino acids. With V trimmed by 7 bases and J by 3 bases, 14 bases remained unmatched. Germline V gives CDR1 SEHNR, CDR2 FQNEAQ (reference sequence). CDR3 in amino acids: CASTSSETGTGGYEQYF. The DNA of the CDR3 is TGTGCCAGCACCTCATCGGAAACGGGGACAGGGGGCTACGAGCAGTACTTC. The full variable domain, with the rest looked up from reference TRBV7-9 and TRBJ2-7, is DTGVSQNPRHKITKRGQNVTFRCDPISEHNRLYWYRQTLGQGPEFLTYFQNEAQLEKSRLLSDRFSAERPKGSFSTLEIQRTEQGDSAMYLCASTSSETGTGGYEQYFGPGTRLTVT.

This clonotype was detected ten times or more. This chain joins TRBV3-1 and TRBJ2-1, with 9 positions matching TRBD1. J gave up 7 bases and V 7 bases, and 8 bases lay outside the gene matches. The length of the CDR3 is 14 residues. CDR1 is LGHDT, CDR2 YNNKEL, per germline (reference sequence). This CDR3 is CASTEQGAENEQFF. The CDR3 nucleotides are TGTGCCAGCACCGAACAGGGGGCGGAGAATGAGCAGTTCTTC.

The chain carries TRBV6-1 and TRBJ2-7, with TRBD2 identical over 9 bases. This CDR3 region has 15 residues. Germline CDR1 is MNHNS and CDR2 is SASEGT. The J segment lost 3 bases and the V segment lost 5 bases, leaving 8 bases of the junction unmatched. The CDR3 nucleotides read TGTGCCAGCAGTCCCTCTCTAGCGGGGCTCTACGAGCAGTACTTC. It codes for CASSPSLAGLYEQYF.

This clonotype was seen many times. Here the CDR3 reads CASRPGQDLLYEQYF. DNA of the CDR3: TGTGCCAGCAGACCGGGACAGGATTTACTCTACGAGCAGTACTTC. The chain uses TRBV5-8 and TRBJ2-7; 8 nucleotides match TRBD1. The CDR3 runs to 15 residues. Germline V gives CDR1 SGHTS, CDR2 YDEGEE. V was clipped by 5 bases and J by 3 bases; unmatched bases: 10.

There are many counts of this clonotype. The V and J genes are TRBV19 and TRBJ2-3; TRBD2 matches 7 bases. This CDR3 is built from 15 residues. CDR1 LNHDA and CDR2 SQIVND come from the germline V gene (reference sequence). V lost 4 bases, J lost 1 base, and 5 bases stayed unmatched. As DNA, the CDR3 is TGTGCCAGTAGTACGCGGGAGAAGGGCACAGATACGCAGTATTTT. Protein sequence: CASSTREKGTDTQYF.

This clonotype was seen at least ten times. The chain is built from TRBV2 and TRBJ1-3, with TRBD1 as a possible D gene (5 bases). Germline CDR1 is SNHLY and CDR2 is FYNNEI. The CDR3 has 12 residues. V gave up 5 bases and J gave up 8 bases, with 10 bases separating them. CDR3 residues: CASSIGADTIYF. The CDR3 nucleotides are TGTGCCAGCAGTATAGGGGCGGACACCATATATTTT.

In this sample, this clonotype turned up many times. The DNA for the CDR3 is TGTGCCAGCAGCTTAGGACTAGACACTCAAGAGACCCAGTACTTC. Its protein is CASSLGLDTQETQYF. The chain links TRBV11-3 to TRBJ2-5, with TRBD2 as a possible D gene (6 bases). V lost 1 base and J lost 2, with 11 bases in between. The CDR3 has 15 residues. Germline V gene data show CDR1 as SGHNT and CDR2 as YENEEA.

This clonotype was recorded a few times. This rearrangement joins TRBV10-2 to TRBJ1-1; D is unresolved. The V end lost 11 bases, the J end lost 2 bases, and 18 bases lay between the germline ends. CDR1 WSHSY and CDR2 SAAADI come from the germline V gene. The CDR3 sequence is 14 residues long. The CDR3 DNA follows: TGCGCCCTCAGCTCTGGAGGAATTAACACTGAAGCTTTCTTT. Translation: CALSSGGINTEAFF.

About this clonotype itself: A read error may explain this, as a much larger clone is one base away. J is TRBJ2-7 and V is TRBV15; D remains ambiguous. From germline, CDR1 is LNHNV and CDR2 YYDKDF (reference sequence). The CDR3 is 13 amino acids. CDR3 DNA: TGTGCCACCACCAGAGATAGAAGGTACGAGCAGTACTTC. As protein: CATTRDRRYEQYF.

This clonotype was seen many times. The CDR3: CASRKGTRYNEQFF. CDR3 sequence (DNA): TGTGCCAGCAGGAAGGGGACAAGATACAATGAGCAGTTCTTC. The chain recombines TRBV2 with TRBJ2-1, with D possibly matching TRBD1 (6 bases). Trimming pared 6 bases from V and 4 bases from J, leaving 13 bases between. This CDR3 has 14 residues. Germline CDR1 is SNHLY and CDR2 is FYNNEI.

This clonotype has just a few counts. V is TRBV30 and J is TRBJ2-7; 7 nucleotides agree with TRBD1. Germline-derived CDR1 and CDR2 are GTSNPN and SVGIG (reference sequence). CDR3 length equals 17 residues. The V and J ends lost 8 bases and 0 bases, in that order; junction bases with no gene match: 19. The CDR3 here is CASQGVPVLRSSYEQYF. CDR3 bases: TGTGCCAGCCAGGGGGTCCCGGTATTACGCAGCTCCTACGAGCAGTACTTC.

This clonotype was seen at least ten times. V and J are TRBV4-2 and TRBJ1-4, with D possibly matching TRBD1 (5 bases). CDR3 size: 15 residues. V lost 1 base, J lost 4 bases, and 10 bases lay in between. Looked up from germline, CDR1 is LGHNA and CDR2 is YNFKEQ. The CDR3 DNA is TGTGCCAGCAGCCAAGGGGGCTGGGATAATGAAAAACTGTTTTTT. It yields the protein CASSQGGWDNEKLFF.

The sample holds a few counts of this clonotype. The chain employs TRBV19 and TRBJ2-1; the D gene is possibly TRBD2 (6 bases). CDR1 and CDR2 (germline): LNHDA, SQIVND (reference sequence). Trimming removed 7 bases at V and 2 bases at J, with 15 bases between. The CDR3 extends over 15 amino acids. CDR3 in amino acids: CASNPAGSPYNEQFF. The CDR3 DNA is TGTGCCAGTAACCCTGCCGGGAGTCCCTACAATGAGCAGTTCTTC.

This clonotype was detected ten times or more. The rearrangement links TRBV2 to TRBJ2-1; TRBD2 agrees at 8 bases. Germline loops: CDR1 SNHLY, CDR2 FYNNEI. This CDR3 is 15 amino acids long. The junction had 17 bases not matched to a gene; V was cut back by 7 bases and J by 12 bases. CDR3 loop: CASKGDQASGQGQFF. CDR3 bases: TGTGCCAGCAAGGGGGACCAGGCTAGCGGGCAGGGGCAGTTCTTC.

This clonotype showed up many times. This CDR3 is CASWASGSNIQYF. CDR3 bases: TGTGCCAGCTGGGCCAGCGGGAGCAACATTCAGTACTTC. V is TRBV28 and J is TRBJ2-4; 8 bases match TRBD2. The J segment lost 7 bases and the V segment lost 8 bases, leaving 7 bases of the junction unmatched. The length of the CDR3 is 13 residues. CDR1 is MDHEN and CDR2 is SYDVKM in the germline V gene.

This sequence joins TRBV10-3 and TRBJ1-2; the D gene is possibly TRBD1 (5 bases). Germline V gene sequence: CDR1 ENHRY, CDR2 SYGVKD. V dropped 8 bases and J dropped 8 bases, with 15 bases sitting between them. This CDR3 is built from 12 residues. DNA for the CDR3: TGTGCCATCGTAGGAGGGGCGCGAGGCTACACCTTC. Amino acid sequence: CAIVGGARGYTF.

This clonotype appeared many times. This chain connects TRBV28 to TRBJ2-7; 8 nucleotides agree with TRBD2. Trimming at V came to 8 bases and at J to 4 bases, leaving 10 bases not matched to a gene. The CDR3 contains 14 residues. Germline V gene data show CDR1 as MDHEN and CDR2 as SYDVKM. In nucleotides, the CDR3 is TGTGCCAGCGGCCAGACTAGCGATAAGTACGAGCAGTACTTC. Amino acids: CASGQTSDKYEQYF. The full variable domain, rest sourced from reference TRBV28 and TRBJ2-7, is DVKVTQSSRYLVKRTGEKVFLECVQDMDHENMFWYRQDPGLGLRLIYFSYDVKMKEKGDIPEGYSVSREKKERFSLILESASTNQTSMYLCASGQTSDKYEQYFGPGTRLTVT.

J is TRBJ2-2 and V is TRBV7-9; D is unresolved. CDR1 is SEHNR and CDR2 is FQNEAQ in the germline V gene (reference sequence). The V end was cut by 5 bases, the J end by 4 bases, with 5 bases between. The CDR3 length is 12 residues. The CDR3 bases are TGTGCCAGCAGCACAAGCACCGGGGAGCTGTTTTTT. Translation gives CASSTSTGELFF.

This clonotype was seen a few times. The J gene is TRBJ1-5, the V gene TRBV12-3 or TRBV12-4, with D unresolved. The CDR3 extends over 16 amino acids. Trimming took off 2 bases at V and 2 bases at J, with 13 bases between the two ends. CDR3 amino acids: CASSLSGSRRNQPQHF. For the CDR3, the DNA is TGTGCCAGCAGTTTATCGGGTTCGAGGCGCAATCAGCCCCAGCATTTT.

This clonotype showed up just a few times. The chain employs TRBV12-3 or TRBV12-4 and TRBJ2-2; D tentatively reads TRBD1 or TRBD2 (7 bases each). Trimming took off 7 bases at V and 4 bases at J, with 13 bases between the two ends. The length of the CDR3 is 14 residues. Here the CDR3 reads CASTGGVFTGELFF. The CDR3 DNA is TGTGCCAGCACAGGGGGGGTCTTCACCGGGGAGCTGTTTTTT.

This clonotype was observed many times. This rearrangement joins TRBV19 to TRBJ1-1; weak D call: TRBD1 (5 bases). Trimming removed 5 bases from V and 1 base from J, with 11 bases in between. Looked up from germline, CDR1 is LNHDA and CDR2 is SQIVND (reference sequence). This CDR3 comprises 14 residues. The CDR3 region is CASSLSRANTEAFF. The CDR3 nucleotides are TGTGCCAGTAGTCTCTCCAGGGCGAACACTGAAGCTTTCTTT. The full variable domain, completed using reference TRBV19 and TRBJ1-1, is DGGITQSPKYLFRKEGQNVTLSCEQNLNHDAMYWYRQDPGQGLRLIYYSQIVNDFQKGDIAEGYSVSREKKESFPLTVTSAQKNPTAFYLCASSLSRANTEAFFGQGTRLTVV.

This clonotype has just a few counts. CDR3 coding DNA: TGTGCCAGCAGCTTGGAAGGGGTTAGCAATCAGCCCCAGCATTTT. It yields the protein CASSLEGVSNQPQHF. V gene TRBV5-6 combines with J gene TRBJ1-5; TRBD1 is a possible D gene (5 bases). The germline gives CDR1 SGHDT, CDR2 YYEEEE. The CDR3 is 15 residues long. V lost 0 bases, J lost 0 bases, and 7 bases lay in between.